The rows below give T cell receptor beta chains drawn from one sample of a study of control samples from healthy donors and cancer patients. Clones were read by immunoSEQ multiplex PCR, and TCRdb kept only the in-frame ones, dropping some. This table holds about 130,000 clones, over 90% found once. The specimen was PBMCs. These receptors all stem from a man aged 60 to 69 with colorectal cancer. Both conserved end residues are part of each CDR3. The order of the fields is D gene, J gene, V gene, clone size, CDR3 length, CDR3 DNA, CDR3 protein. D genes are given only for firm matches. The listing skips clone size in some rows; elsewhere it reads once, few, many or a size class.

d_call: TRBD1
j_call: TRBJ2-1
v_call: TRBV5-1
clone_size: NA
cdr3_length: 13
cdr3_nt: TGCGCCAGCAGCCAAAGACAGGGGGATGAGCAGTTCTTC
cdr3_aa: CASSQRQGDEQFF

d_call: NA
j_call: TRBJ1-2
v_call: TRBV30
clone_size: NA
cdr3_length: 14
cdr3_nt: TGTGCCTGGAGTGTACAGTCAGGGTCTTATGGCTACACCTTC
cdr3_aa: CAWSVQSGSYGYTF

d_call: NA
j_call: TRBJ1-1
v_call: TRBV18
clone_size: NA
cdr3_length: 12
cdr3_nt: TGTGCCAGCTCGGGACAAAACACTGAAGCTTTCTTT
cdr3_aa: CASSGQNTEAFF

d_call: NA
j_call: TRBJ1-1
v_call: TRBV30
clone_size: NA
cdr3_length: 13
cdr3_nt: TGTGCCTGGAGTGGCCAGGGGAGCACTGAAGCTTTCTTT
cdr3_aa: CAWSGQGSTEAFF

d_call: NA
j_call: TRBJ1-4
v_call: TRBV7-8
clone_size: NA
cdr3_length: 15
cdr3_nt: TGTGCCAGCAGCCCCGTTCCTGCAACTAATGAAAAACTGTTTTTT
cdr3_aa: CASSPVPATNEKLFF

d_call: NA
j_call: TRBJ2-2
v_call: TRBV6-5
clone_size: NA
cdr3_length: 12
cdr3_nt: TGTGCCAGCAGTTATTCGACCGGGGAGCTGTTTTTT
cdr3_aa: CASSYSTGELFF

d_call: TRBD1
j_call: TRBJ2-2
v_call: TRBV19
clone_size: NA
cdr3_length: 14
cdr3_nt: TGTGCCAGTAGTATTCAGGGGGAGACCGGGGAGCTGTTTTTT
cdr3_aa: CASSIQGETGELFF

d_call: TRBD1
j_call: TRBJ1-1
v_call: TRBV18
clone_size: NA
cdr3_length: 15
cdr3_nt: TGTGCCAGCTCACCTAGGACAGGGGTGAACACTGAAGCTTTCTTT
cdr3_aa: CASSPRTGVNTEAFF

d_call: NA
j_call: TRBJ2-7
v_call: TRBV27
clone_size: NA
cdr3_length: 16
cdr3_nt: TGTGCCAGCAGTCCCCTCCTCCACAGGAACTCCTACGAGCAGTACTTC
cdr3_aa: CASSPLLHRNSYEQYF

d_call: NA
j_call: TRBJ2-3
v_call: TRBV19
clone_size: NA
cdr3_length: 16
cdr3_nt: TGTGCCAGTAGTATAATGGGTGGCGGGGCGACAGATACGCAGTATTTT
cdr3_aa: CASSIMGGGATDTQYF

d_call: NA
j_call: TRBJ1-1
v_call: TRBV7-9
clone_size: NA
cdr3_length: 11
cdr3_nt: TGTGCCGCCGGCCGGAACACTGAAGCTTTCTTT
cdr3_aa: CAAGRNTEAFF

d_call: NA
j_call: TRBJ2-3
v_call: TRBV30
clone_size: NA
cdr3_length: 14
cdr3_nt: TGTGCCTGGACCCCCCCATATAGCACAGATACGCAGTATTTT
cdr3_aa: CAWTPPYSTDTQYF

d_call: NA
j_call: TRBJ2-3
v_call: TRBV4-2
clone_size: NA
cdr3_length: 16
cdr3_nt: TGTGCCAGCAGCCAAAGCACGGCCGTGGGGAGGGATACGCAGTATTTT
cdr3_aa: CASSQSTAVGRDTQYF

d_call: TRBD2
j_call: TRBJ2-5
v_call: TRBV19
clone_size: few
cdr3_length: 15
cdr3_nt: TGTGCCAGGAAACCCCCGGGACTACACCTAGAGACCCAGTACTTC
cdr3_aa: CARKPPGLHLETQYF

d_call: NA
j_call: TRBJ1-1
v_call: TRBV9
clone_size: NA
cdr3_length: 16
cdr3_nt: TGTGCCAGCAGCGGTCCCCCCCGGGGAAAGAACACTGAAGCTTTCTTT
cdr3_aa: CASSGPPRGKNTEAFF

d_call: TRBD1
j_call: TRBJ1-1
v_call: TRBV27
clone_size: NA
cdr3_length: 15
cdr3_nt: TGTGCCAGCAGGAGCTCACAGGGGCTGATCACTGAAGCTTTCTTT
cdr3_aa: CASRSSQGLITEAFF